Here is one T cell receptor beta chain with its context. This sample is drawn from a study of blood T cell repertoires in COVID-19. CDR1 KGHSH and CDR2 LQKENI come from the germline V gene. V shed 4 bases and J 1 base; nucleotides not matched to a gene: 8. The CDR3 is 17 amino acids. The assay was immunoSEQ multiplex PCR, and TCRdb's table has in-frame clones only and misses some. The sample has 150,000 or so clones; roughly 80% are singletons. This clonotype was obtained from a woman aged 55-69 years with COVID-19, enrolled during active disease. The gene calls are TRBV18 and TRBJ2-2; 8 nucleotides match TRBD1. Source material: peripheral blood. CDR3 in amino acids: CASSRAITGGNTGELFF. CDR3 nucleotides: TGTGCCAGCTCACGAGCCATTACAGGGGGGAACACCGGGGAGCTGTTTTTT.